This T cell receptor beta chain was recovered during a study of STAT5B mutations in CD4+ large granular lymphocyte leukemia. Original handling: Lowest detectable productive clonotype frequency was 2.59 x 10-5. Libraries were prepared by immunoSEQ multiplex PCR; TCRdb keeps only in-frame clonotypes and omits some of them. The V and J calls and the clone size are those of that table, but D and trimming were determined from the DNA. There are about 37,000 clones in the sample; 68% occur only once, and approximately 2% lies in the top ten. Trimming at V came to 0 bases and at J to 4 bases, leaving 4 bases not matched to a gene. The length of the CDR3 is 15 residues. In germline, CDR1 is SGDLS, CDR2 YYNGEE. Details on this clone: Its antigen is unknown.

Points from the study as a whole: Without putative leukemic clones, patient CD4-sorted repertoires remained more clonal than healthy CD4+ repertoires. 8/27 top patient clones versus 2/35 control clones were TRBV06-family. Approximately 25% of private leukemic clonotypes occurred rarely in other patients' non-leukemic repertoires.

The chain employs TRBV9 and TRBJ2-1; 7 positions agree with TRBD1. This clonotype was sampled from a human donor in good health. The sample taken for sequencing was CD4+ T cells from blood buffy coats. The CDR3 DNA is TGTGCCAGCAGCGTAGCCCCGGGACAGTACAATGAGCAGTTCTTC. It codes for CASSVAPGQYNEQFF.